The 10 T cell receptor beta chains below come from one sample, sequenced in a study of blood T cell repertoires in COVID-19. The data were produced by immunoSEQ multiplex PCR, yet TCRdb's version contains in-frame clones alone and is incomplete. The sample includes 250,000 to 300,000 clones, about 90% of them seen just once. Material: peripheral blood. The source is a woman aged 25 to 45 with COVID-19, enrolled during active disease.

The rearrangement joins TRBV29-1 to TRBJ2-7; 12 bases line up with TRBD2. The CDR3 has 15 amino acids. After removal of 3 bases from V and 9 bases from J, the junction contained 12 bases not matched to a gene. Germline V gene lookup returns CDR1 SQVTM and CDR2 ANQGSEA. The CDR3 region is CSVDGATSGSGVQYF. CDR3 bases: TGCAGCGTTGACGGGGCGACTAGCGGGAGTGGAGTGCAGTACTTC.

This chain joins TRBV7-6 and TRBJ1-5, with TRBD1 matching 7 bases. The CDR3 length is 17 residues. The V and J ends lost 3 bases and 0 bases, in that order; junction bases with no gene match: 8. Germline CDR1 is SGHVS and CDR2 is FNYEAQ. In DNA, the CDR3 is TGTGCCAGCAGCTTCCCCCCCGGACAGGATAGCAATCAGCCCCAGCATTTT. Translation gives CASSFPPGQDSNQPQHF.

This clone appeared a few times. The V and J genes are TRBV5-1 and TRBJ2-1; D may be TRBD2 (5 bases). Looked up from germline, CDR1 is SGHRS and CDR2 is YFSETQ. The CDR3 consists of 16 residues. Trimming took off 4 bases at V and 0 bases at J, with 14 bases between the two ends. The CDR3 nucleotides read TGCGCCAGCAGCCCCGAAGCGGTTAGCTCCTACAATGAGCAGTTCTTC. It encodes CASSPEAVSSYNEQFF.

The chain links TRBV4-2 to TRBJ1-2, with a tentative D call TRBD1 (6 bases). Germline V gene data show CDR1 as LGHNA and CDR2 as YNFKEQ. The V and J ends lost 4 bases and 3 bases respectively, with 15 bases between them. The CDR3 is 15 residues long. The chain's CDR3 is CASSPSWGGDYGYTF. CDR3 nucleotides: TGTGCCAGCAGCCCTTCCTGGGGGGGCGACTATGGCTACACCTTC.

CDR3 in DNA: TGTGCCAGTAGTAATTCCCGGTCAGGGGCGGGCAATGAGCAGTTCTTC. The encoded protein is CASSNSRSGAGNEQFF. V and J are TRBV19 and TRBJ2-1; D might be TRBD1 (6 bases). The CDR3 totals 16 residues. Germline V gene data show CDR1 as LNHDA and CDR2 as SQIVND (reference sequence). Trimming took off 4 bases at V and 6 bases at J, with 19 bases between the two ends.

The CDR3 nucleotides are TGTGCCAGCAGCTTAGCGGGTGACACCTACAATGAGCAGTTCTTC. Protein sequence: CASSLAGDTYNEQFF. The rearrangement uses TRBV2 and TRBJ2-1, with 7 bases identical to TRBD2. Germline lookup yields CDR1 SNHLY and CDR2 FYNNEI. The CDR3 has 15 amino acids. V gave up 6 bases and J gave up 2 bases; unmatched junction bases: 7.

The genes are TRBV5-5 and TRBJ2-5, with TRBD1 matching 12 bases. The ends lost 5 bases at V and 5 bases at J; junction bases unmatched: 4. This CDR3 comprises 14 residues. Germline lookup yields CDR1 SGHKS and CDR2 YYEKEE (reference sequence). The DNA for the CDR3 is TGTGCCAGCAGGGGGACAGGGGGCAGGGAGACCCAGTACTTC. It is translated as CASRGTGGRETQYF. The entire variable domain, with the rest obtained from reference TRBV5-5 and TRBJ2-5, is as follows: DAGVTQSPTHLIKTRGQQVTLRCSPISGHKSVSWYQQVLGQGPQFIFQYYEKEERGRGNFPDRFSARQFPNYSSELNVNALLLGDSALYLCASRGTGGRETQYFGPGTRLLVL.

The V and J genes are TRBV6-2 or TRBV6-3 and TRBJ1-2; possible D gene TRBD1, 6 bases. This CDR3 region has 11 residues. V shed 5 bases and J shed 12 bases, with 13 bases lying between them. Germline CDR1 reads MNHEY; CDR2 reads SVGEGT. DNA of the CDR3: TGTGCCAGCAGTAGAAGACAGGTCCACACCTTC. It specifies CASSRRQVHTF.

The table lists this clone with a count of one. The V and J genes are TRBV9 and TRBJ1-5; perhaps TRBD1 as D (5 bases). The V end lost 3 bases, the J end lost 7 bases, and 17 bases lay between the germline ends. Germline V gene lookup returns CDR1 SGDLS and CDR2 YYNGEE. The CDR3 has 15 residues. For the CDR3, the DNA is TGTGCCAGCAGCGAAACGGGGGAGGGTTTCCAGCCCCAGCATTTT. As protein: CASSETGEGFQPQHF.

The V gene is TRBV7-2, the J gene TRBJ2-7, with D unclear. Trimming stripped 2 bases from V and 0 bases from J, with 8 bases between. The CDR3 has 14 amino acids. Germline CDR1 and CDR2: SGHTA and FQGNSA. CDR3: CASSLSRVSYEQYF. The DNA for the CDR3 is TGTGCCAGCAGCTTAAGCCGGGTCTCCTACGAGCAGTACTTC.